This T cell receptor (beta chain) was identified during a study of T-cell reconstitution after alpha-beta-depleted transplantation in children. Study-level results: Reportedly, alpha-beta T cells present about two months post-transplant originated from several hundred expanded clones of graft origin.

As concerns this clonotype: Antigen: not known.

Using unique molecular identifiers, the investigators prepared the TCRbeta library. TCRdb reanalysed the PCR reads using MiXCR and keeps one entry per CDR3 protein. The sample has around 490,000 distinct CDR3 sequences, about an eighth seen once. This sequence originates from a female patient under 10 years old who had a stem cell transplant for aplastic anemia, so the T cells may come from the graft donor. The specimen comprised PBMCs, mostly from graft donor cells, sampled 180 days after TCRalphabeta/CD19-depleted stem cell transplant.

CDR3 sequence: CASSSRQGWNYGYTF. The CDR3 region has the DNA TGTGCCAGCAGCTCTAGACAGGGCTGGAACTATGGCTACACCTTC. V is TRBV7-2 and J is TRBJ1-2, with TRBD1 matching 7 bases. Germline V gene sequence: CDR1 SGHTA, CDR2 FQGNSA. The J segment lost 2 bases and the V segment lost 4 bases, leaving 7 bases of the junction unmatched. The CDR3 is 15 residues long.